These 8 T cell receptor beta chains share one sample of origin, sequenced in a study of response to subunit inactivated influenza vaccine. MiXCR, applied by TCRdb to the RT-PCR reads, yields one record per CDR3 protein. The sample records hundreds of thousands of distinct CDR3 sequences, 14% being singletons. The starting material was PBMCs from blood, obtained around 15 days before vaccination. The receptors come from a man aged 45-65 years who received an inactivated influenza vaccine.

This chain joins TRBV28 and TRBJ2-4, with D unclear. V shed 5 bases and J shed 4 bases, with 15 bases lying between them. CDR1 is MDHEN, CDR2 SYDVKM, per germline. The CDR3 covers 15 residues. The CDR3 reads CASSPPAVGKNIQYF. CDR3 bases: TGTGCCAGCAGTCCCCCGGCGGTGGGGAAAAACATTCAGTACTTC. Filled out from reference TRBV28 and TRBJ2-4, the complete variable domain reads DVKVTQSSRYLVKRTGEKVFLECVQDMDHENMFWYRQDPGLGLRLIYFSYDVKMKEKGDIPEGYSVSREKKERFSLILESASTNQTSMYLCASSPPAVGKNIQYFGAGTRLSVL.

The chain employs TRBV4-2 and TRBJ2-1; the match to TRBD2 covers 8 bases. The CDR3 consists of 18 residues. Germline loops: CDR1 LGHNA, CDR2 YNFKEQ. V lost 4 bases, J lost 1 base, and 12 bases stayed unmatched. The CDR3 loop reads CASSLVGWVAGSYNEQFF. CDR3 nucleotide sequence: TGTGCCAGCAGCCTAGTAGGTTGGGTAGCGGGGTCCTACAATGAGCAGTTCTTC.

Only a few counts were recorded for this clonotype. The chain employs TRBV6-2 or TRBV6-3 and TRBJ2-1; D unresolved. Germline values: CDR1 MNHEY, CDR2 SVGEGT. V was cut by 2 bases and J by 2 bases, with 10 bases left in between. CDR3 size: 15 residues. The chain's CDR3 is CASSYGPTPYNEQFF. The CDR3 DNA follows: TGTGCCAGCAGTTACGGACCAACCCCCTACAATGAGCAGTTCTTC.

This clonotype turned up a few times. The CDR3 spells CASSPTDVFLSYEQYF. CDR3 bases: TGTGCCAGCTCACCTACGGACGTATTCCTCTCCTACGAGCAGTACTTC. The chain employs TRBV18 and TRBJ2-7; D ambiguous. CDR3 length equals 16 residues. Germline CDR1 reads KGHSH; CDR2 reads LQKENI. V was pared by 3 bases and J by 0 bases, with 15 bases between.

The chain recombines TRBV5-1 with TRBJ2-5; 10 bases line up with TRBD1. This CDR3 has 14 residues. Germline-derived CDR1 and CDR2 are SGHRS and YFSETQ. The junction had 7 bases not matched to a gene; V was cut back by 7 bases and J by 4 bases. In nucleotides, the CDR3 is TGCGCCAGCTGCCGGGACAGGGGTGGAGAGACCCAGTACTTC. Its translation is CASCRDRGGETQYF. Using reference TRBV5-1 and TRBJ2-5 for the parts outside the CDR3, the full variable domain is KAGVTQTPRYLIKTRGQQVTLSCSPISGHRSVSWYQQTPGQGLQFLFEYFSETQRNKGNFPGRFSGRQFSNSRSEMNVSTLELGDSALYLCASCRDRGGETQYFGPGTRLLVL.

The V call is TRBV5-1, the J call TRBJ2-6; 8 nucleotides line up with TRBD1. The CDR3 is 16 residues long. Germline V lookup: CDR1 SGHRS, CDR2 YFSETQ. The J segment lost 2 bases and the V segment lost 3 bases, leaving 4 bases of the junction unmatched. The CDR3 DNA reads as TGCGCCAGCAGCTGGACAGGGAATACTGGGGCCAACGTCCTGACTTTC. The encoded protein is CASSWTGNTGANVLTF.

This clonotype turned up a few times. The J gene is TRBJ2-7, the V gene TRBV30; D ambiguous. Trimming took 5 bases from V and 0 from J, leaving 8 bases between them. Germline CDR1 reads GTSNPN; CDR2 reads SVGIG (reference sequence). The CDR3 is made up of 12 amino acids. Here the CDR3 reads CAWSAFSYEQYF. In DNA, the CDR3 is TGTGCCTGGTCAGCTTTCTCCTACGAGCAGTACTTC.

This clonotype was counted between two and nine times. This chain links TRBV30 with TRBJ2-6; no firm D call. CDR1 is GTSNPN and CDR2 is SVGIG in the germline V gene (reference sequence). The V end lost 4 bases, the J end lost 1 base, and 11 bases lay between the germline ends. CDR3 length: 15 amino acids. The CDR3 coding sequence is TGTGCCTGGAACTCGGTTGGTTCTGGGGCCAACGTCCTGACTTTC. As protein: CAWNSVGSGANVLTF.